A single sample is the source of the 4 T cell receptor beta chains below, sequenced in a study of metastatic and nonmetastatic thyroid tumors. Each patient went into thyroid surgery without having received any treatment. TCRdb re-called the PCR reads through MiXCR. The data contain 30,000 to 40,000 clones, approximately 15% of them singletons. Sequencing input: blood. The receptors were sampled from a male donor with papillary thyroid cancer or a benign thyroid nodule (not recorded which). Some clones in this sample may be carry-over from other donors' samples.

At least ten counts were recorded for this clone. The gene calls are TRBV19 and TRBJ2-3; 10 nucleotides match TRBD1. Germline CDR1 LNHDA, CDR2 SQIVND (reference sequence). The V segment lost 8 bases and the J segment 0 bases; nucleotides outside the gene matches: 17. The CDR3 runs 19 residues. The CDR3 DNA is TGTGCCAGTTCCCGGGACAGGGGCCGCCCCGGAGCTAGCACAGATACGCAGTATTTT. Its translation: CASSRDRGRPGASTDTQYF.

Many counts were recorded for this clone. The chain recombines TRBV27 with TRBJ2-7; 7 nucleotides agree with TRBD2. Germline-derived CDR1 and CDR2 are MNHEY and SMNVEV (reference sequence). CDR3 length: 15 residues. Germline trimming cut 7 bases from V and 3 bases from J; bases unmatched to any gene: 12. The CDR3 spells CASNPRDGRYYEQYF. The CDR3, as DNA: TGTGCCAGCAATCCCCGGGACGGGAGGTACTACGAGCAGTACTTC.

This clone was detected ten times or more. V usage is TRBV7-3 and J usage is TRBJ1-2; possibly TRBD1 for D (6 bases). The V end lost 2 bases, the J end lost 6 bases, and 13 bases lay between the germline ends. Germline CDR1 SGHTA, CDR2 FQGTGA. The CDR3 length is 14 residues. The CDR3 DNA reads TGTGCCAGCAGCTTAGGGGGGGCGTATGATGGCTACACCTTC. Encoded protein: CASSLGGAYDGYTF.

This clone appeared many times. The genes are TRBV20-1 and TRBJ2-7; a weak D match, TRBD2 (5 bases). V lost 3 bases and J 6 bases, leaving 15 bases between the germline ends. CDR1 DFQATT and CDR2 SNEGSKA come from the germline V gene (reference sequence). This CDR3 is 13 amino acids long. The CDR3 DNA follows: TGCAGTGCTAGTCCACTAGAGGTGGGCGAGCAGTACTTC. The encoded protein is CSASPLEVGEQYF.